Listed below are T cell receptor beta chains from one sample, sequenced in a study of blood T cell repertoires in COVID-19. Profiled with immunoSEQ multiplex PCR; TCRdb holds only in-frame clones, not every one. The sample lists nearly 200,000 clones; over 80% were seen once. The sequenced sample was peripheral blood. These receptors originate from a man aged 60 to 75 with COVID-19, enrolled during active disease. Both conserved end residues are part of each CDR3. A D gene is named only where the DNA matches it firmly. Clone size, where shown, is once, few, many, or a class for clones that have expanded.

CDR3nt: TGTGCCAGCGCCCAGGGTAGGGGCACTGAAGCTTTCTTT
CDR3aa: CASAQGRGTEAFF
abundance: .
v_gene: TRBV9
j_gene: TRBJ1-1
d_gene: .
len: 13

CDR3nt: TGCGCCAGCAGCTTAACGGGACAGTCGAATCAGCCCCAGCATTTT
CDR3aa: CASSLTGQSNQPQHF
abundance: .
v_gene: TRBV5-1
j_gene: TRBJ1-5
d_gene: TRBD1
len: 15

CDR3nt: TGTGCCACACAACCCGGAACCAGCGGGAGGTATTGGGGAGGTGAGCAGTACTTC
CDR3aa: CATQPGTSGRYWGGEQYF
abundance: once
v_gene: TRBV19
j_gene: TRBJ2-7
d_gene: TRBD2
len: 18

CDR3nt: TGTGCCAGCAGTTTAAGGCTGGGACAGGGGGCCTTAGCCAAAAACATTCAGTACTTC
CDR3aa: CASSLRLGQGALAKNIQYF
abundance: .
v_gene: TRBV27
j_gene: TRBJ2-4
d_gene: TRBD1
len: 19

CDR3nt: TGTGCCAGTAGTATAATAGGGACGGGAGCCTACGAGCAGTACTTC
CDR3aa: CASSIIGTGAYEQYF
abundance: .
v_gene: TRBV19
j_gene: TRBJ2-7
d_gene: .
len: 15

CDR3nt: TGCAGCGTGGCCCCCAGGGTGGGACATACTGAAGCTTTCTTT
CDR3aa: CSVAPRVGHTEAFF
abundance: .
v_gene: TRBV29-1
j_gene: TRBJ1-1
d_gene: .
len: 14

CDR3nt: TGTGCCAGCGCAGCGGGGCCCGAAAAAGAGACCCAGTACTTC
CDR3aa: CASAAGPEKETQYF
abundance: .
v_gene: TRBV6-6
j_gene: TRBJ2-5
d_gene: TRBD2
len: 14

CDR3nt: TGTGCCAGCAGCTCCGACAGGGGTGTAAACATTCAGTACTTC
CDR3aa: CASSSDRGVNIQYF
abundance: .
v_gene: TRBV7-2
j_gene: TRBJ2-4
d_gene: TRBD1
len: 14

CDR3nt: TGTGCCACCAGCAGAGATTATGCTAATGAAAAACTGTTTTTT
CDR3aa: CATSRDYANEKLFF
abundance: .
v_gene: TRBV15
j_gene: TRBJ1-4
d_gene: .
len: 14

CDR3nt: TGTGCCAGCTCATCCCTTTTAGCTGAGACCCAGTACTTC
CDR3aa: CASSSLLAETQYF
abundance: .
v_gene: TRBV18
j_gene: TRBJ2-5
d_gene: .
len: 13

CDR3nt: TGTGCCAGCAGCCCACGTCGGGGAATCGATGGCTACACCTTC
CDR3aa: CASSPRRGIDGYTF
abundance: .
v_gene: TRBV11-2
j_gene: TRBJ1-2
d_gene: .
len: 14

CDR3nt: TGTGCCAGCAGCCACCCCGGGACAGGGGACGAGACCCAGTACTTC
CDR3aa: CASSHPGTGDETQYF
abundance: .
v_gene: TRBV3-1/TRBV3-2
j_gene: TRBJ2-5
d_gene: TRBD1
len: 15

CDR3nt: TGTGCCAGCAGTTCTGGTGCAGTCCTCCTCTCCGGAAACACCATATATTTT
CDR3aa: CASSSGAVLLSGNTIYF
abundance: .
v_gene: TRBV28
j_gene: TRBJ1-3
d_gene: .
len: 17

CDR3nt: TGTGCCATCAGCGCCCCGGGACAGGGTACGAACACCGGGGAGCTGTTTTTT
CDR3aa: CAISAPGQGTNTGELFF
abundance: .
v_gene: TRBV10-3
j_gene: TRBJ2-2
d_gene: TRBD1
len: 17

CDR3nt: TGCGCCAGCAGCCCCCTCGGGGATACGCAGTATTTT
CDR3aa: CASSPLGDTQYF
abundance: .
v_gene: TRBV4-1
j_gene: TRBJ2-3
d_gene: .
len: 12

CDR3nt: TGCGCCGGCCGGGACAGCTCCTACGAGCAGTACTTC
CDR3aa: CAGRDSSYEQYF
abundance: .
v_gene: TRBV10-2
j_gene: TRBJ2-7
d_gene: TRBD1
len: 12

CDR3nt: TGTGCCAGTAGTAAAACAGGGTCGGGTGGGGCCAACGTCCTGACTTTC
CDR3aa: CASSKTGSGGANVLTF
abundance: .
v_gene: TRBV19
j_gene: TRBJ2-6
d_gene: .
len: 16

CDR3nt: TGTGCCTGGAGTGTACTTGGGACAGTGAATAATGAAAAACTGTTTTTT
CDR3aa: CAWSVLGTVNNEKLFF
abundance: .
v_gene: TRBV30
j_gene: TRBJ1-4
d_gene: TRBD1
len: 16

CDR3nt: TGTGCCAGTAGTACCGAGGACATCCGAGGAAATCAGCCCCAGCATTTT
CDR3aa: CASSTEDIRGNQPQHF
abundance: .
v_gene: TRBV19
j_gene: TRBJ1-5
d_gene: .
len: 16

CDR3nt: TGTGCCAGCAGTTTAAGGGGTCGATACAATGAGCAGTTCTTC
CDR3aa: CASSLRGRYNEQFF
abundance: .
v_gene: TRBV6-5
j_gene: TRBJ2-1
d_gene: .
len: 14

CDR3nt: TGTGCCAGCAGCCGGGGCAGTACCTACGAGCAGTACTTC
CDR3aa: CASSRGSTYEQYF
abundance: .
v_gene: TRBV3-1/TRBV3-2
j_gene: TRBJ2-7
d_gene: .
len: 13

CDR3nt: TGCGCCAGCAGCCCCGCCCCAGGGTCCCTCTATGGCTACACCTTC
CDR3aa: CASSPAPGSLYGYTF
abundance: .
v_gene: TRBV5-1
j_gene: TRBJ1-2
d_gene: .
len: 15

CDR3nt: TGTGCCAGCAGCCCGCGGACAGACCAAGAGACCCAGTACTTC
CDR3aa: CASSPRTDQETQYF
abundance: .
v_gene: TRBV9
j_gene: TRBJ2-5
d_gene: .
len: 14

CDR3nt: TGTGCCAGCAGTTTCGCGGGAGTTAGGGCAGATACGCAGTATTTT
CDR3aa: CASSFAGVRADTQYF
abundance: .
v_gene: TRBV28
j_gene: TRBJ2-3
d_gene: TRBD2
len: 15

CDR3nt: TGTGCCTGGAGTGGAGGGAGGTCCTACGAGCAGTACTTC
CDR3aa: CAWSGGRSYEQYF
abundance: .
v_gene: TRBV30
j_gene: TRBJ2-7
d_gene: .
len: 13

CDR3nt: TGTGCCAGCAGTGAAGGACAGGGGGGCCACTATGGCTACACCTTC
CDR3aa: CASSEGQGGHYGYTF
abundance: once
v_gene: TRBV6-1
j_gene: TRBJ1-2
d_gene: TRBD1
len: 15

CDR3nt: TGCGCCAGCAGGAGACAGGTCGAGAATGAAAAACTGTTTTTT
CDR3aa: CASRRQVENEKLFF
abundance: .
v_gene: TRBV23-1
j_gene: TRBJ1-4
d_gene: .
len: 14

CDR3nt: TGTGCCACCAGTGATATTGGGACTAGCGGGGGGAATGAGCAGTTCTTC
CDR3aa: CATSDIGTSGGNEQFF
abundance: .
v_gene: TRBV24-1
j_gene: TRBJ2-1
d_gene: TRBD2
len: 16

CDR3nt: TGTGCCACCAGCAGAGATCTAGGGGTGACTGAAAAACTGTTTTTT
CDR3aa: CATSRDLGVTEKLFF
abundance: .
v_gene: TRBV15
j_gene: TRBJ1-4
d_gene: .
len: 15

CDR3nt: TGTGCCAGCATGATTGAGGTTGAAAAACTGTTTTTT
CDR3aa: CASMIEVEKLFF
abundance: .
v_gene: TRBV2
j_gene: TRBJ1-4
d_gene: .
len: 12

CDR3nt: TGTGCCAGCAGTTACTATTGGGGGGTCCCCTACAATGAGCAGTTCTTC
CDR3aa: CASSYYWGVPYNEQFF
abundance: .
v_gene: TRBV6-5
j_gene: TRBJ2-1
d_gene: .
len: 16

CDR3nt: TGTGCCAGTAGTATAGAACAGGACAATCAGCCCCAGCATTTT
CDR3aa: CASSIEQDNQPQHF
abundance: .
v_gene: TRBV19
j_gene: TRBJ1-5
d_gene: .
len: 14